Presented here are 27 T cell receptor beta chains from one specimen sequenced in a study of human T cells and chemical hapten exposure (dated by TCRdb to the early 2020s). The library was made by RACE. The run used a NextSeq 500. TCRdb reprocessed the public reads (quality trimming at Q25 with fastp, clone calling with MiXCR) and kept in-frame beta chains. CDR3 protein sequences are deduplicated, and each keeps its most common genes and DNA. The sample has approximately 82,000 distinct CDR3 sequences on record, 12% of them singletons. The top ten clones comprise 3.5% of the sample. What this sample's time point label stands for: patch test 1, 2 weeks after DPC sensitization. Per the publication, the treatment or condition label means: therapeutic diphenylcyclopropenone sensitization with weekly scalp DPC. The sequenced sample was whole blood, obtained in connection with sensitization to the hapten diphenylcyclopropenone (DPC). All receptors derive from an older woman with alopecia areata. Some clones in this sample may be carry-over from other donors' samples.

This clonotype showed up just a few times. The CDR3, as DNA: TGTGCCAGCAGCCTACAGGGTGGAGCTTTCTTT. Its translation: CASSLQGGAFF. The V and J genes are TRBV7-9 and TRBJ1-1; TRBD1 is a possible D gene (6 bases). The CDR3 length is 11 residues. The germline V and J ends were trimmed by 5 bases and 10 bases, with 11 bases remaining between them. Germline CDR1 is SEHNR and CDR2 is FQNEAQ (reference sequence).

The gene calls are TRBV20-1 and TRBJ2-5, with a possible D match to TRBD1 (6 bases). The germline V and J ends were trimmed by 0 bases and 2 bases, with 10 bases remaining between them. Germline assignment: CDR1 DFQATT and CDR2 SNEGSKA (reference sequence). This CDR3 is 14 amino acids long. The CDR3 region is CSARDGTQQETQYF. CDR3 sequence (DNA): TGCAGTGCTAGAGATGGGACACAACAAGAGACCCAGTACTTC.

The genes are TRBV7-3 and TRBJ1-1; D is unresolved. Trimming took 5 bases from V and 4 from J, leaving 14 bases between them. This CDR3 has 14 amino acids. CDR1 SGHTA and CDR2 FQGTGA come from the germline V gene. This chain's CDR3 is CASSPQVGGTEAFF. CDR3 DNA sequence: TGTGCCAGCAGCCCCCAGGTCGGAGGCACTGAAGCTTTCTTT.

This clonotype was recorded at least ten times. This rearrangement joins TRBV2 to TRBJ2-7; 8 bases agree with TRBD1. V shed 10 bases and J 0 bases; nucleotides not matched to a gene: 5. The CDR3 covers 13 residues. Per germline, CDR1 SNHLY and CDR2 FYNNEI. CDR3 sequence (DNA): TGTGCCATCCAGACAGGGGCCTCCTACGAGCAGTACTTC. Translating it yields CAIQTGASYEQYF.

This clonotype was recorded a few times. V is TRBV7-8 and J is TRBJ1-2; D gene ambiguous. V lost 1 base to trimming and J lost 5 bases, with 17 bases between them. Germline CDR1 is SGHVS and CDR2 is FQNEAQ. The CDR3 covers 16 residues. The CDR3 region is CASSLEIWAGKYGYTF. The CDR3 bases are TGTGCCAGCAGCTTAGAGATCTGGGCGGGAAAATATGGCTACACCTTC.

CDR3 in DNA: TGTGCCAGCAGCTTAGCAGGGGGCGTCACTGAAGCTTTCTTT. Amino acids: CASSLAGGVTEAFF. This rearrangement joins TRBV11-2 to TRBJ1-1, with 8 bases aligning to TRBD1. V was clipped by 1 base and J by 4 bases; unmatched bases: 2. CDR1 and CDR2 (germline): SGHAT, FQNNGV. This CDR3 is 14 amino acids long.

This clonotype was counted only a few times. Mismatch with germline at one junction end may stem from a read error. The V gene is TRBV5-1, the J gene TRBJ2-1; TRBD1 agrees at 8 bases. The V gene's germline CDR1 is SGHRS and CDR2 YFSETQ. The CDR3 covers 14 residues. As DNA, the CDR3 is TGTGCCAGCAGCTTGGACAGGGTCCCCAATGAGCAGTTCTTC. This translates into CASSLDRVPNEQFF.

This clonotype was recorded a few times. V usage is TRBV5-6 and J usage is TRBJ2-7, with 7 nucleotides matching TRBD1. V dropped 4 bases and J dropped 2; count of bases not matched to a gene: 6. The germline CDR1 and CDR2 sequences are SGHDT and YYEEEE. The CDR3 spans 14 residues. CDR3 nucleotides: TGTGCCAGCAGCCCCTCTACAGGGGCCTACGAGCAGTACTTC. Its translation: CASSPSTGAYEQYF.

The rearrangement joins TRBV29-1 to TRBJ1-2, with unresolved D. This CDR3 comprises 13 residues. Deletions cut 3 bases from V and 3 bases from J, with 11 bases between. Germline values: CDR1 SQVTM, CDR2 ANQGSEA. CDR3 nucleotides: TGCAGCGTTGATCCGGTCGGATACTATGGCTACACCTTC. It is translated as CSVDPVGYYGYTF.

This clonotype was recorded at least ten times. In DNA, the CDR3 is TGTGCCAGCAGCTTGGGGCAGACTACTAACTATGGCTACACCTTC. Its protein product is CASSLGQTTNYGYTF. V is TRBV5-6 and J is TRBJ1-2; no reliable D call. Trimming cost V 0 bases and J 0 bases, with 9 bases left between them. The CDR3 is 15 residues long. Per the germline V gene, CDR1 is SGHDT and CDR2 is YYEEEE.

This clonotype has just a few counts. The chain uses TRBV20-1 and TRBJ2-3; TRBD2 aligns across 11 bases. This CDR3 contains 14 residues. The trim removed 6 bases at V and 4 bases at J, leaving 6 bases unmatched. The germline V gene encodes CDR1 DFQATT and CDR2 SNEGSKA (reference sequence). The DNA of the CDR3 is TGCAGTGCCGGACTAGCGGGCGCACCAGATACGCAGTATTTT. As protein: CSAGLAGAPDTQYF.

This clonotype was recorded a few times. The J gene is TRBJ1-1, the V gene TRBV6-5; the D is unclear. CDR1 and CDR2 from the germline V gene are MNHEY and SVGAGI. The length of the CDR3 is 15 residues. Trimming removed 0 bases at V and 3 bases at J, with 11 bases between. The CDR3 nucleotides are TGTGCCAGCAGTTACTCGGGGAGGGAGGACACTGAAGCTTTCTTT. Protein sequence: CASSYSGREDTEAFF.

The rearrangement uses TRBV10-3 and TRBJ2-3; D tentatively reads TRBD1 or TRBD2 (5 bases each). CDR1 and CDR2 (germline): ENHRY, SYGVKD. V shed 4 bases and J shed 4 bases, with 18 bases lying between them. The CDR3 has 16 residues. CDR3 coding DNA: TGTGCCATCAGTGGGTCGGGGCCGCCGACGGCAGATACGCAGTATTTT. Translating it yields CAISGSGPPTADTQYF.

This clonotype was seen repeatedly, ten times or more. The chain combines TRBV2 with TRBJ2-1, with D unresolved. Germline CDR1 is SNHLY and CDR2 is FYNNEI. V was cut by 2 bases and J by 8 bases, with 7 bases left in between. The CDR3 extends over 12 amino acids. In DNA, the CDR3 is TGTGCCAGCAGTGAATGGAATTATGAGCAGTTCTTC. Its protein is CASSEWNYEQFF.

This clonotype was detected many times. The gene calls are TRBV6-5 and TRBJ1-2; 7 positions agree with TRBD1. The trim removed 5 bases at V and 2 bases at J, leaving 2 bases unmatched. The CDR3 has 13 residues. Germline CDR1 reads MNHEY; CDR2 reads SVGAGI. CDR3 nucleotides: TGTGCCAGCAGTACGGGACAGAACTATGGCTACACCTTC. Residues: CASSTGQNYGYTF.

This clonotype was counted ten times or more. J is TRBJ2-7 and V is TRBV6-1, with no clear D. This CDR3 comprises 12 residues. Germline loops: CDR1 MNHNS, CDR2 SASEGT. V gave up 4 bases and J gave up 2 bases, with 6 bases separating them. This chain's CDR3 is CASSAAPYEQYF. CDR3 bases: TGTGCCAGCAGTGCAGCACCCTACGAGCAGTACTTC.

As to this clonotype: A much larger clone differs by one base, so this may be a read error. V and J are TRBV5-4 and TRBJ1-1, with a possible D match to TRBD1 (5 bases). Germline V gives CDR1 SGHNT, CDR2 YYREEE (reference sequence). Trimming left V 3 bases short and J 3 bases short, with 18 bases between. The CDR3 is 16 residues long. The CDR3 spells CASSSGRWRGDTEAFF. As DNA, the CDR3 is TGTGCCAGCAGCTCCGGCAGGTGGCGAGGGGACACTGAAGCTTTCTTT.

This clonotype came up a few times. The rearrangement links TRBV5-5 to TRBJ2-1, with 9 bases aligning to TRBD2. CDR1 SGHKS and CDR2 YYEKEE come from the germline V gene (reference sequence). The length of the CDR3 is 16 residues. Unmatched junction bases numbered 4, after V lost 2 bases and J lost 1 base. The CDR3 sequence is CASSFWSGGSYNEQFF. Here the CDR3 DNA reads TGTGCCAGCAGCTTTTGGAGCGGGGGGTCCTACAATGAGCAGTTCTTC. The full variable domain, its missing parts supplied by reference TRBV5-5 and TRBJ2-1, is DAGVTQSPTHLIKTRGQQVTLRCSPISGHKSVSWYQQVLGQGPQFIFQYYEKEERGRGNFPDRFSARQFPNYSSELNVNALLLGDSALYLCASSFWSGGSYNEQFFGPGTRLTVL.

This sequence joins TRBV20-1 and TRBJ2-3; 15 bases are shared with TRBD2. This CDR3 region has 15 residues. With 6 bases clipped from V and 5 bases from J, the junction kept 6 bases outside the gene matches. Germline assignment: CDR1 DFQATT and CDR2 SNEGSKA (reference sequence). The CDR3 sequence: CSAPGLAGGRDTQYF. CDR3 nucleotide sequence: TGCAGTGCCCCGGGACTAGCGGGGGGCCGAGATACGCAGTATTTT.

This clonotype was counted ten times or more. The V gene is TRBV7-8, the J gene TRBJ1-4; 9 bases align to TRBD1. Trimming at V came to 2 bases and at J to 5 bases, leaving 3 bases not matched to a gene. The CDR3 is 15 residues long. Germline lookup yields CDR1 SGHVS and CDR2 FQNEAQ. This CDR3 reads CASSLPGQGNEKLFF. The CDR3 bases are TGTGCCAGCAGCTTACCGGGACAGGGCAATGAAAAACTGTTTTTT.

V is TRBV6-6 and J is TRBJ2-2, with 10 bases matching TRBD1. The V gene end was trimmed by 3 bases and the J gene end by 4 bases; junction bases not matched to a gene: 8. Germline CDR1 and CDR2: MNHNY and SVGAGI (reference sequence). CDR3 length equals 17 residues. The CDR3 DNA reads TGTGCCAGCAGTTATCCGGGACAGGGGACTTCCACCGGGGAGCTGTTTTTT. Its protein product is CASSYPGQGTSTGELFF.

This sequence joins TRBV12-3 or TRBV12-4 and TRBJ1-4, with D hard to call. CDR3 length: 15 residues. Trimming stripped 3 bases from V and 8 bases from J, with 16 bases between. The CDR3: CASSFGSGLREKLFF. The CDR3, as DNA: TGTGCCAGCAGTTTCGGTAGCGGACTAAGGGAAAAACTGTTTTTT.

This clonotype occurred a few times. This chain joins TRBV5-1 and TRBJ2-7; D possibly corresponds to TRBD1 (6 bases). Trimming took off 3 bases at V and 6 bases at J, with 10 bases between the two ends. The CDR3 sequence is 12 residues long. Germline CDR1 SGHRS, CDR2 YFSETQ. As DNA, the CDR3 is TGCGCCAGCAGCTACAGGGTCTTCGAGCAGTACTTC. Amino acid sequence: CASSYRVFEQYF.

This clonotype was counted at least ten times. The V gene is TRBV4-1, the J gene TRBJ2-5; 8 bases line up with TRBD2. Germline assignment: CDR1 MGHRA and CDR2 YSYEKL. The CDR3 consists of 14 residues. V shed 4 bases, J shed 3 bases, and the junction held 4 bases outside the gene matches. The CDR3 is CASSPSGGKETQYF. The CDR3 DNA reads TGCGCCAGCAGCCCGAGCGGGGGTAAAGAGACCCAGTACTTC.

This clonotype was observed a few times. The V call is TRBV14, the J call TRBJ2-7; TRBD1 matches at 9 bases. The CDR3 is 16 residues long. V was pared by 4 bases and J by 2 bases, with 9 bases of the junction left unmatched. Germline V gives CDR1 SGHDN, CDR2 FVKESK. DNA for the CDR3: TGTGCCAGCAGCCTACCACCGGGACAGGGCGCCTACGAGCAGTACTTC. Its protein is CASSLPPGQGAYEQYF.

The chain combines TRBV12-3 or TRBV12-4 with TRBJ2-1; unclear D gene. V gave up 4 bases and J gave up 4 bases, with 8 bases separating them. The CDR3 has 13 residues. The CDR3 sequence is CASSSALYNEQFF. The CDR3 DNA reads as TGTGCCAGCAGTTCGGCCTTATACAATGAGCAGTTCTTC.

The genes are TRBV20-1 and TRBJ1-4; D is unclear. The CDR3 is made up of 10 amino acids. The germline CDR1 and CDR2 sequences are DFQATT and SNEGSKA (reference sequence). Trimming stripped 4 bases from V and 12 bases from J, with 9 bases between. The CDR3 sequence: CSAIYGELFF. DNA of the CDR3: TGCAGTGCTATCTACGGGGAACTGTTTTTT.